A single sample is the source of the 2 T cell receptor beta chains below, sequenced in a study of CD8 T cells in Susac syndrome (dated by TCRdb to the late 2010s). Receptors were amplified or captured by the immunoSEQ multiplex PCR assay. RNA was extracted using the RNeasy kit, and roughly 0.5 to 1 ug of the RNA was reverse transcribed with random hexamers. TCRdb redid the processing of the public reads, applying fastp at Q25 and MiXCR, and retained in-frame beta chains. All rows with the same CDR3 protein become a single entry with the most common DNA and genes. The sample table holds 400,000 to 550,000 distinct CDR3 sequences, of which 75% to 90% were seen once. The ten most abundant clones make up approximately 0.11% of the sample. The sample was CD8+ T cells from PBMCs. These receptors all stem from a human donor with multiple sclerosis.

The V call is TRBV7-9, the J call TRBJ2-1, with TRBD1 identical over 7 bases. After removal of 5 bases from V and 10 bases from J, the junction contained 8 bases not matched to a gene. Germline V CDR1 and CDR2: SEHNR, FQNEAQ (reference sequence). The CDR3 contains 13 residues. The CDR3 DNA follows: TGTGCCAGCAGCCCCAGGGGGTCCAGGGAGCAGTTCTTC. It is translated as CASSPRGSREQFF.

CDR3 nucleotides: TGTGCCTGGAGTGCGGCAGGCGCAAGCTCCTACAATGAGCAGTTCTTC. Amino acids: CAWSAAGASSYNEQFF. The rearrangement joins TRBV30 to TRBJ2-1; D gene uncertain. The CDR3 covers 16 residues. Germline loops: CDR1 GTSNPN, CDR2 SVGIG (reference sequence). V lost 1 base, J lost 0 bases, and 13 bases lay in between.